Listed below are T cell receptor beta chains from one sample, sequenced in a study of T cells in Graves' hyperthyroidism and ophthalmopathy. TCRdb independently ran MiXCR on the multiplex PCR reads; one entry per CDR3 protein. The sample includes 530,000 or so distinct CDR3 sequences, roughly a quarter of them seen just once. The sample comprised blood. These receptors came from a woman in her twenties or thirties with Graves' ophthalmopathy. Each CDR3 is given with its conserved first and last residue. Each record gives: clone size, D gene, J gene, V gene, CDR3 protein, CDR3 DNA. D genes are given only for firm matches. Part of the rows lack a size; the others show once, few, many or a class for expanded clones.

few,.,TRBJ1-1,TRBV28,CASSFRGYGEAFF,TGTGCCAGCAGTTTCAGAGGGTACGGTGAAGCTTTCTTT
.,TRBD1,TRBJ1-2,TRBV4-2,CASSPGQGATLNYGYTF,TGTGCCAGCAGCCCCGGACAGGGGGCGACCCTTAACTATGGCTACACCTTC
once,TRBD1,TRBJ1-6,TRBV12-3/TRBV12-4,CASSFGQGQGLRSPLHF,TGTGCCAGCAGTTTCGGCCAGGGACAGGGTCTTCGTTCACCCCTCCACTTT
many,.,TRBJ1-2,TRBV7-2,CASSSRPTANYGYTF,TGTGCCAGCAGCTCCCGACCGACAGCTAACTATGGCTACACCTTC
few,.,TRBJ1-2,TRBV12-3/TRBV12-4,CASSLAGDGFYGYTF,TGTGCCAGCAGTTTAGCAGGGGACGGCTTCTATGGCTACACCTTC
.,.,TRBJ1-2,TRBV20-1,CSAREVGNGYTF,TGCAGTGCTAGAGAGGTGGGGAATGGCTACACCTTC
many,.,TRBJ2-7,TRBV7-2,CASSLGTFYEQYF,TGTGCCAGCAGCTTGGGGACGTTCTACGAGCAGTACTTC
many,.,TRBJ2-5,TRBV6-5,CASSSTGGRQETQYF,TGTGCCAGCAGTTCGACAGGAGGTCGGCAAGAGACCCAGTACTTC
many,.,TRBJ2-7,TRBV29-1,CSVEDPWQGNSNEQYF,TGCAGCGTTGAAGATCCGTGGCAGGGGAATTCCAACGAGCAGTACTTC
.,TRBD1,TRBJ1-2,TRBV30,CACSPDRGAGYTF,TGTGCCTGTAGCCCTGACAGGGGCGCTGGCTACACCTTC
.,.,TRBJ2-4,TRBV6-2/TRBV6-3,CASSYSEETKNIQYF,TGTGCCAGCAGTTACTCGGAGGAAACCAAAAACATTCAGTACTTC
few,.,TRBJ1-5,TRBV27,CASSLSYSNQPQHF,TGTGCCAGCAGTTTATCCTATAGCAATCAGCCCCAGCATTTT
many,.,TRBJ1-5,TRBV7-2,CASSLFRVPQPQHF,TGTGCCAGCAGCTTGTTCAGGGTCCCTCAGCCCCAGCATTTT
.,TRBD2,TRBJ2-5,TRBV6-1,CVTRASGDPGTQYF,TGTGTAACCCGGGCTAGCGGGGACCCGGGAACCCAGTACTTC
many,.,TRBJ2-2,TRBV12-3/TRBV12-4,CASSPWGVNTGELFF,TGTGCCAGCAGCCCCTGGGGGGTAAACACCGGGGAGCTGTTTTTT
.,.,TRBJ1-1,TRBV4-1,CASSPFGYGGTEAFF,TGCGCCAGCAGCCCCTTCGGGTACGGGGGAACTGAAGCTTTCTTT
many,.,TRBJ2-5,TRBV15,CATSRTGGTQYF,TGTGCCACCAGCAGAACCGGGGGGACCCAGTACTTC
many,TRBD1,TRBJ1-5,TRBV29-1,CSVGTGGGQPQHF,TGCAGCGTGGGGACAGGGGGCGGTCAGCCCCAGCATTTT
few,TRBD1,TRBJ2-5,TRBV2,CATSGTGGQETQYF,TGTGCCACCTCCGGGACAGGTGGACAAGAGACCCAGTACTTC
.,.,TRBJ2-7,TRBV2,CASRGRYEQYF,TGTGCCAGCAGAGGACGCTACGAGCAGTACTTC
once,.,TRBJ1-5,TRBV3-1,CASSPRPATGQPQHF,TGTGCCAGCAGCCCAAGGCCGGCTACTGGCCAGCCCCAGCATTTT
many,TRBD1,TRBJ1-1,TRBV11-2,CASSLEGAGQGAIWNTEAFF,TGTGCCAGCAGCTTAGAAGGAGCGGGACAGGGGGCGATATGGAACACTGAAGCTTTCTTT
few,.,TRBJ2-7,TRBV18,CASSPRGSSYEQYF,TGTGCCAGCTCACCAAGGGGCAGCTCCTACGAGCAGTACTTC
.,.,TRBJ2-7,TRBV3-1,CASSQQLRSEQYF,TGTGCCAGCAGCCAACAACTCCGGAGCGAGCAGTACTTC
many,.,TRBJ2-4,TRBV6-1,CASSPNQGSIQYF,TGTGCCAGCAGTCCGAACCAGGGGAGCATTCAGTACTTC
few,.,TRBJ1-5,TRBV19,CASSIAGPWEPQHF,TGTGCCAGTAGTATAGCAGGACCCTGGGAGCCCCAGCATTTT
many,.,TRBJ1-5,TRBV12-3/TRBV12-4,CASRPGIGNQPQHF,TGTGCCAGCCGACCAGGGATCGGCAATCAGCCCCAGCATTTT
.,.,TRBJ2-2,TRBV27,CASSFAVSGDLFF,TGTGCCAGCAGTTTTGCCGTCTCCGGGGATCTGTTTTTT
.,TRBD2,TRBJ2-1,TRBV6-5,CASSYGAGGPDEQFF,TGTGCCAGCAGTTATGGAGCGGGAGGGCCTGATGAGCAGTTCTTC
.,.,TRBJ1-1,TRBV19,CASNKRDNRYGNEAFF,TGTGCCAGTAACAAAAGGGACAACCGGTACGGTAACGAAGCTTTCTTT
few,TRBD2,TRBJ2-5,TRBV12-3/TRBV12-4,CASSTLAGGKETQYF,TGTGCCAGCAGTACACTAGCGGGAGGGAAAGAGACCCAGTACTTC
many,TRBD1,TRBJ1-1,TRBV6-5,CASSYYRGPEAFF,TGTGCCAGCAGTTACTACAGGGGACCGGAAGCTTTCTTT
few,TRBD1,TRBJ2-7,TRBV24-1,CATSDSGQESSYEQYF,TGTGCCACCAGTGACTCCGGACAGGAGAGCTCCTACGAGCAGTACTTC
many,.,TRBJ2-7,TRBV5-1,CASSLGADSYEQYF,TGCGCCAGCAGCTTGGGGGCGGACTCCTACGAGCAGTACTTC
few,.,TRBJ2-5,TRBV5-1,CASSRDSGEETQYF,TGCGCCAGCAGTCGGGATAGCGGCGAAGAGACCCAGTACTTC
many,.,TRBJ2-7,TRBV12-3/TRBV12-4,CASSLVVYEQYF,TGTGCCAGCAGTTTAGTCGTTTACGAGCAGTACTTC
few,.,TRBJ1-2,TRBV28,CASKVGPNYGYTF,TGTGCCAGCAAGGTTGGCCCGAACTATGGCTACACCTTC
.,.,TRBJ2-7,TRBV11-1,CASSFMVREQYF,TGTGCCAGCAGCTTTATGGTTCGCGAGCAGTACTTC
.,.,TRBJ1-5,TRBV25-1,CASSDGPGDSNQPQHF,TGTGCCAGCAGTGATGGACCCGGGGATAGCAATCAGCCCCAGCATTTT
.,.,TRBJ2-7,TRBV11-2,CASSSSGAVSYEQYF,TGTGCCAGCAGCTCTTCAGGGGCTGTCTCCTACGAGCAGTACTTC
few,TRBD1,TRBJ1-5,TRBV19,CASSRTGQGSQPQHF,TGTGCCAGTAGTAGAACGGGACAGGGTAGTCAGCCCCAGCATTTT
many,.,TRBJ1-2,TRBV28,CASTGREHGYTF,TGTGCCAGCACCGGCAGGGAGCATGGCTACACCTTC
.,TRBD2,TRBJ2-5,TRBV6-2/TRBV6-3,CASSYSRRELQETQYF,TGTGCCAGCAGTTACTCGAGGCGGGAGCTTCAAGAGACCCAGTACTTC
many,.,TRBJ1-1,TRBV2,CASHTRNTEAFF,TGTGCCAGCCACACACGGAACACTGAAGCTTTCTTT
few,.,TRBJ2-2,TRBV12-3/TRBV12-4,CASSLRRQHNTGELFF,TGTGCCAGCAGCTTAAGAAGGCAGCATAACACCGGGGAGCTGTTTTTT
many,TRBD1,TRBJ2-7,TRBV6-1,CASSRNRGSHEQYF,TGTGCCAGCAGCCGTAACAGGGGCAGCCACGAGCAGTACTTC